The entry below gives a single TCR beta chain sequence along with its context. This CDR3 has 18 residues. CDR1 and CDR2 (germline): MNHEY, SMNVEV (reference sequence). V dropped 3 bases and J dropped 0; count of bases not matched to a gene: 10. Vbeta (60) and Jbeta (13) primers were used in the PCR. Assay used: immunoSEQ multiplex PCR; TCRdb lists only in-frame clones, some missing. This sample has around 300,000 clones, with under 80% found just once. The source of the sample is a study of cytomegalovirus exposure and HLA in healthy donors. Sequencing used PBMCs. The chain links TRBV27 to TRBJ1-2, with TRBD1 matching 10 bases. The clonotype comes from a female donor in good health and CMV-seronegative. The CDR3, as DNA: TGTGCCAGCAGTTTCGCCTGGGACAGGGGACTTGCTAACTATGGCTACACCTTC. Its protein is CASSFAWDRGLANYGYTF.